This TCR beta chain was documented in a study of identifying expanded T cells in peripheral blood (dated by TCRdb to the late 2010s). Regarding the study in general: Technical replicates were generated by sequencing separate aliquots of the same genomic DNA pool, and four replicates were compared pairwise. Results and caveats for the whole study, not just this receptor: Across all healthy-donor time intervals, the beta-binomial model significantly cut both the number of clones called differentially abundant and the false-positive rate. Across all healthy donors, variance in clone template counts between approximately 2-week samples was found to increase significantly with total template count. The authors expected that over much longer intervals, such as months to years, biological variance in healthy repertoires might increase even further. About 1.1 differentially abundant clones were flagged by the binomial model between technical replicates, whereas about 17 and 20 were flagged over approximately two weeks and four weeks, respectively.

Unmatched junction bases come to 14, with V trimmed by 3 bases and J by 13 bases. From the cysteine up to the phenylalanine, the CDR3 has a length of 14 residues. Only the CDR3 portion is preserved as DNA: 42 bases, with reading frame beginning at the first base. Taken from the germline V gene, the CDR1 and CDR2 loops are SGHRS and YFSETQ. During the collection period, no immune events, such as infections, were documented for the healthy donors. Healthy-donor blood repertoires served as a training cohort to calibrate time-dependent variance in a beta-binomial model of T-cell clone differential abundance. The training cohort comprised ten or so healthy donors, 3 female and 7 male. Donor ages ranged from roughly 29 to 64 years, with an average of approximately 43 years. Whole blood, obtained from a commercial supplier, was collected from each healthy donor at three time points spaced approximately two weeks apart. For immunosequencing, genomic DNA was extracted from unsorted whole blood.

About this clone itself: It has no known antigen specificity. Per-base qualities were not stored, and no clone one base away is much larger.

TCRbeta CDR3 regions were profiled by bias-controlled multiplex PCR amplification of genomic DNA with the immunoSEQ Assay. In the authors' own workflow: To quantify the absolute abundance of each unique TCRbeta CDR3 region, the sequences were collapsed and filtered. Differential abundance was tested with two models: a binomial (Fisher-equivalent) model and a beta-binomial model that adds time-dependent variance fitted from healthy donors. Clones with fewer than 5 combined templates were excluded, and clones with Benjamini-Hochberg FDR below 0.01 were called differentially abundant. In the beta-binomial model, variance was expressed as a function of the total template count across the two samples, in the form v = (b*log(k)+a)^2. This immuneACCESS table, as held by TCRdb, lists in-frame sequences with V and J called but not all clones. Of the missing ones, under half trace to an unresolved V gene in checked studies; the others have no known cause. From that table come the V and J calls and clone size; the DNA was used to work out D and trimming. The sample includes tens of thousands of clones, with over 75% observed a single time. Around 2.8% of the sample rests with the top ten.

This TCR was recovered from a person aged 18-70 years in good health. Source material: blood. The chain was built from TRBV5-1 and TRBJ2-7; 9 of the junction bases match TRBD1. The CDR3 corresponds to CASSSEGFPDRGYF. The DNA sequence is TGCGCCAGCAGCTCGGAGGGTTTTCCGGACAGGGGTTACTTC.